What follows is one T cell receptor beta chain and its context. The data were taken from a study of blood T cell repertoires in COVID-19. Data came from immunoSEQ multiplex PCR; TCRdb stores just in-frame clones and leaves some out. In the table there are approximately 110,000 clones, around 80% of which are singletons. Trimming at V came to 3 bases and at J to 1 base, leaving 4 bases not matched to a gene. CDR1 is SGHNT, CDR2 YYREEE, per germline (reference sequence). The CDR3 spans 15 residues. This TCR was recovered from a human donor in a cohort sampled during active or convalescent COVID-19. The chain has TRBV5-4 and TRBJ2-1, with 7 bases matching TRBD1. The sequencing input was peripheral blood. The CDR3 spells CASSSGRGSYNEQFF. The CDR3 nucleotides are TGTGCCAGCAGCTCGGGCAGGGGGTCCTACAATGAGCAGTTCTTC.